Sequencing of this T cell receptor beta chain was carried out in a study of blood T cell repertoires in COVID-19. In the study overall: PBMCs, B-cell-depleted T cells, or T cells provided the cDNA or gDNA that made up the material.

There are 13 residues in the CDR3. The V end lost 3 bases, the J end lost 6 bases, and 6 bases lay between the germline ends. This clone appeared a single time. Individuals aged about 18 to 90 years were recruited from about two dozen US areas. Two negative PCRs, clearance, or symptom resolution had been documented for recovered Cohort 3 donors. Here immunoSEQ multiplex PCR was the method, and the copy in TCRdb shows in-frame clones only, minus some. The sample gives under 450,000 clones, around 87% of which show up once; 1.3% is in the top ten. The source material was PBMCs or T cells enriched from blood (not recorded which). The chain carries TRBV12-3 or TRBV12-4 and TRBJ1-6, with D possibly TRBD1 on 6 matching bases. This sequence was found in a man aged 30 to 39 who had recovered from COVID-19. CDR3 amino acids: CASSLDSNSPLHF. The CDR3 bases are TGTGCCAGCAGTTTGGACAGTAATTCACCCCTCCACTTT.